This T cell receptor beta chain stems from a study of shared clonotypes between healthy human individuals. This table comes from immunoSEQ multiplex PCR, and its TCRdb copy is limited to in-frame clones, with some not included. The sample shows about 2.4 million clones, 90% to 95% of them seen only once. Sequenced material: naive CD4+ T cells sorted from blood. Described subset: CD45RA+ positively selected. The TCR was taken from a man aged 18-30 years in good health.

CDR3 loop: CASSWSGISGEQYF. The CDR3 DNA follows: TGTGCCAGCAGCTGGTCAGGCATCTCGGGTGAGCAGTACTTC. The rearrangement uses TRBV11-2 and TRBJ2-7; no definite D call. The CDR3 totals 14 residues. V lost 4 bases to trimming and J lost 7 bases, with 17 bases between them. Germline V gene lookup returns CDR1 SGHAT and CDR2 FQNNGV.